A single TCR beta chain is shown here with its context. Its antigen is still unknown. The sample originates from a study of OX40 agonist ivuxolimab in advanced cancers. On the study more broadly: People who had prior anti-PD-1, anti-PD-L1 or anti-CTLA-4 therapy could take part, and under 50% had some.

Whole-study results and caveats: At 0.1 to 3.0 mg/kg and by week 6, clonal expansion occurred in CD4+ and CD8+ blood T cells. Antigen targets of the expanded peripheral T cells went undetermined.

The method was immunoSEQ multiplex PCR; TCRdb's version includes in-frame clones alone and lacks a portion of them. The sample has around 53,000 clones; roughly nine tenths are singletons. The CDR3 is 16 residues long. Trimming cost V 4 bases and J 1 base; bases outside gene matches: 9. Germline V gene lookup returns CDR1 SGHTA and CDR2 FQGNSA. The V gene is TRBV7-2, the J gene TRBJ1-1, with 7 bases identical to TRBD1. The receptor's source is an adult with an advanced solid tumor such as melanoma, head and neck, liver or kidney cancer. Material: CD4+ or CD8+ T cells sorted from blood, obtained in a trial of the OX40 agonist ivuxolimab. The CDR3 here is CASSSQGGGRNTEAFF. CDR3 sequence (DNA): TGTGCCAGCAGCTCCCAGGGGGGCGGAAGGAACACTGAAGCTTTCTTT.